This note documents a single TCR beta chain sequence. These data are taken from a study of blood T cell repertoires in COVID-19. Study as a whole: Spain, Italy and the United States supplied samples that represented acute and convalescent COVID-19. In each case, the material was cDNA or gDNA derived from T cells, B-cell-depleted T cells, or PBMCs.

Sequencing used immunoSEQ multiplex PCR; TCRdb keeps in-frame clones, though not all of them. Counted here are over 40,000 clones, about 90% occurring once; the ten biggest clones make up more than 10%. CDR3 size: 15 residues. Germline V CDR1 and CDR2: LNHDA, SQIVND (reference sequence). V shed 1 base and J 0 bases; nucleotides not matched to a gene: 2. The receptor's source is a human donor in a cohort sampled during active COVID-19. The source material was peripheral blood. The rearrangement joins TRBV19 to TRBJ2-5, with 7 nucleotides matching TRBD2. CDR3 in amino acids: CASSIGLADQETQYF. The DNA of the CDR3 is TGTGCCAGTAGTATAGGGCTAGCGGACCAAGAGACCCAGTACTTC.